This entry describes one T cell receptor (beta chain). The antigen this receptor binds is unknown. The record has no base qualities; no much larger clone is one base away. The cohort consisted of 650 to 700 healthy bone marrow donors. At the time of sampling, every cohort member was nominally healthy, though immune exposures that went unrecorded were likely present. The donor tested CMV seronegative and was one of the 352 seronegative cohort members. Each donor provided a peripheral blood sample, and peripheral blood mononuclear cells were used for TCR beta sequencing. Genomic DNA extraction from the blood cell samples was performed with the Qiagen DNeasy Blood Extraction Kit. The sample is drawn from a study of cytomegalovirus exposure and HLA in healthy donors (TCRdb year 2017). Notes on the research overall: An earlier analysis of roughly 570 of the donors reported 276 Gb of sequence data and around 100 million unique TCR beta sequences obtained from approximately 180 million T cells. HLA typing included class I and class II loci at four-digit resolution. Every repertoire in the discovery cohort had been generated on one and the same sequencing platform. About 5 DR-DQ haplotypes were handled as single units for association and clustering, since linkage in the cohort was strong. The aim of the study was to test whether cataloging public T cell receptors could identify signatures of past pathogen exposure. The T cell repertoires of around 730 subjects were profiled by immunosequencing and related to cytomegalovirus serostatus. Around 320 gigabases of sequencing data and approximately 85 million unique TCR sequences were included in an early release covering about 700 HLA-typed donors. In an earlier analysis of roughly 600 of the donors, high-throughput TCR beta sequencing was used to judge whether each TCR beta V gene segment behaved as functional or pseudogenic. Typing coverage varied by locus: about 620-630 donors for A, B, C, DRB1 and DQB1; under 550 for DQA1; over 600 for DPA1; under 490 for DPB1. In a later genetic analysis, genome-wide SNP genotypes for about three fifths of the roughly 670 donors were used, and that subset was treated as a discovery cohort. The later analysis used no new phenotypic data to find candidate immune exposures, relying instead on TCR beta sequences and their occurrence across donors. A separate validation cohort of 100 to 150 different subjects was used in addition to the 666-subject first cohort. Of the roughly 390 genotyped donors, over 70% fell in the genetic ancestry cluster associated with self-reported Caucasian donors. Among around 400 genotyped donors of the cohort, an average of approximately 250,000 unique TCR beta nucleotide sequences were sequenced per donor, around 20% of them non-productive. High-throughput TCR immunosequencing, statistical association of individual TCRs with disease status, and machine learning were combined to predict cytomegalovirus infection status. Donor age, sex, ethnicity and CMV serostatus were compiled together with the repertoire data. A later analysis re-examined previously published TCR beta repertoires from about 700 donors and added high-resolution HLA genotyping to investigate patterns of TCR occurrence. Broad study findings and their caveats: Specific HLA alleles were associated with roughly 16,000 TCR beta sequences at a false discovery rate of 0.05 in a later analysis. While some public TCRs were present in many individuals, most TCR sequences turned up only very rarely across donors. In the study, around 150 TCR beta chains were listed as associated with cytomegalovirus. Some IMGT-functional V segments, including TRBV6-2 and TRBV6-3, could not be told apart with the 87-base-pair reads, so those segments were excluded. It was suggested by the authors that the approach could potentially be generalized to other disease states and immunological phenotypes. The earlier analysis of around 600 of the donors excluded roughly 17 rarely observed V segments, including chromosome 9 orphons, because counts were too low. The sequencing pipeline was judged likely to have produced a cluster of highly shared sequence variants as a technical artifact. Correlated functional status among segregating V segments might be attributable to linkage disequilibrium, but an unknown experimental factor could not be ruled out. Compared with equally common non-associated chains, HLA-associated TCR beta chains in a later analysis were more clonally expanded and had lower generation probabilities. In this cohort, only TCR beta chains were sequenced, and detectable features were limited by the absence of alpha or paired-chain data. In an earlier analysis of 500 to 650 of the donors, most TCR beta V segments appeared in productive rearrangements about 87% or about 30% of the time, broadly matching IMGT annotations. A later analysis found that most CMV-associated TCR beta chains appeared HLA-restricted, with HLA associations seemingly driven largely by CMV exposure. According to a later analysis, parvovirus B19, influenza, CMV and Epstein-Barr virus appeared linked to several top co-occurrence clusters. In vitro tests confirmed that three of the cytomegalovirus-associated TCR beta chains recognize cytomegalovirus antigens. HLA typing was unavailable for some donors at each locus, so association tests used only the typed subset. Strong co-occurrence of HLA alleles, especially DR and DQ, made assigning TCR associations to individual alleles difficult. A later genetic analysis associated a missense DCLRE1C variant with V-gene and J-gene trimming of TCR beta chains, and an independent cohort replicated the association. Immune exposure information for the cohort was limited to CMV serostatus. A further reported finding was that TCR beta sequences accurately predicted the HLA-A and HLA-B alleles for most subjects in the first cohort. Presence/absence analyses assumed roughly uniform sequencing depth across donors, an assumption that may not hold. According to a later analysis, TCR association rates differed among HLA loci, with DRB1 alleles showing the most associated TCRs and HLA-C alleles showing the fewest. The classifier was reported to diagnose cytomegalovirus status with high specificity and sensitivity in both the original cohort and the validation cohort. A later genetic analysis reported fewer N-insertions in productive TCRs among donors in an Asian-associated ancestry cluster than the roughly 650-donor mean.

From the germline V gene, CDR1 is SGHRS and CDR2 is YFSETQ. Including the terminal cysteine and phenylalanine, the CDR3 comprises 15 residues. The CDR3 DNA has 45 bases and is translated from base 1. V is cut by 1 base and J by 2 bases, and the space between the germline ends is 9 bases. Libraries were made using the immunoSEQ multiplex PCR assay. For the multiplex PCR, a mixture combining 60 forward primers for TCR Vbeta segments and 13 reverse primers for TCR Jbeta segments was used. The CDR3 region of rearranged TCR beta genes was amplified from genomic DNA with a multiplex PCR assay. The amplified TCR beta libraries were sequenced on the Illumina HiSeq System as 87-base-pair reads. The original methods were these. In a later analysis, approximately 74 million unique TCR beta chains were counted across the roughly 610 repertoires, and some 10 million of these chains were shared by at least two donors. Raw reads were error-corrected and collapsed into unique sequences by a nearest-neighbor algorithm in which closely related sequences were merged to remove PCR and sequencing errors. Alignment of CDR3 sequences to IMGT reference sequences was used to assign V, D and J gene segments. For a sequence to be retained, a match of at least six nucleotides to both a V gene segment and a J gene segment was required. Rearrangements were classified as productive when the CDR3 lacked stop codons and remained in frame with V and J, and all other rearrangements were classified as non-productive. Following IMGT convention, CDR3 was defined as the stretch from the second conserved V-encoded cysteine to the conserved J-encoded phenylalanine. In an earlier analysis of 587 of the donors, sequences lacking an unambiguous match to a single V gene segment were excluded. An earlier analysis of a few hundred of the donors classified V segments as functional when productive rearrangements were above 56.7% and as segregating when the standard deviation between donors was above 5%. To diagnose cytomegalovirus status from the catalog of TCR beta chain sequences, a statistical classification framework was built. A later analysis assigned V and J genes by comparing TCR nucleotide sequences with IMGT/GENE-DB human TR gene sequences. The TCRdist pipeline was used in a later analysis to assign CDR3 sequences and most-parsimonious VDJ recombination scenarios. A later analysis defined each TCR beta chain by its CDR3 amino acid sequence plus V-gene family, and excluded reads lacking a unique V-gene family. As a way to deal with suspected cross-contamination and a sequencing artifact, a later analysis dropped 640 or so nucleotide sequences that were highly shared and had low generation probability. A later analysis calculated a clonal expansion index for each public chain from normalized within-repertoire ranks of inferred template counts. In a later analysis, generation probabilities were computed using a VDJ recombination model fitted to out-of-frame rearrangements, and the results were checked against IGoR. In a later analysis, TCR-TCR, TCR-HLA and TCR-CMV co-occurrence was scored with hypergeometric tests, and a repertoire-size bias correction was applied to TCR pairs. In a later analysis, false discovery rates were estimated by permuting HLA or CMV assignments 20 times. In a later analysis, co-occurring TCRs were grouped with DBSCAN, and TCRdist sequence similarity was added when clustering was performed within HLA-allele-positive subsets. For co-occurrence clustering, repertoires with fewer than 30,000 or more than 120,000 public chains were excluded, along with 5 or 6 repertoires with anomalous nucleotide sharing. Sourced from immuneACCESS, this table was stored by TCRdb with only in-frame sequences that have V and J called. A share of the clones is absent; for the studies checked, an unresolved V gene accounts for under half, and the remainder has no known explanation. Clone size and V and J calls were adopted from that table, with D and trimming inferred from the DNA. This sample is represented by some 190,000 clones; about 80% of them were singletons. 1.5% to 2% of the sample is taken by the ten largest.

The TCR originated in a woman aged 30 to 39 in good health and CMV-seronegative. Source material: PBMCs. The rearranged chain carries TRBV5-1 and TRBJ2-2; no D gene can be assigned with confidence. The DNA is TGCGCCAGCAGCTTGCCCGGCGGAAACACCGGGGAGCTGTTTTTT. Translated, it gives CASSLPGGNTGELFF.